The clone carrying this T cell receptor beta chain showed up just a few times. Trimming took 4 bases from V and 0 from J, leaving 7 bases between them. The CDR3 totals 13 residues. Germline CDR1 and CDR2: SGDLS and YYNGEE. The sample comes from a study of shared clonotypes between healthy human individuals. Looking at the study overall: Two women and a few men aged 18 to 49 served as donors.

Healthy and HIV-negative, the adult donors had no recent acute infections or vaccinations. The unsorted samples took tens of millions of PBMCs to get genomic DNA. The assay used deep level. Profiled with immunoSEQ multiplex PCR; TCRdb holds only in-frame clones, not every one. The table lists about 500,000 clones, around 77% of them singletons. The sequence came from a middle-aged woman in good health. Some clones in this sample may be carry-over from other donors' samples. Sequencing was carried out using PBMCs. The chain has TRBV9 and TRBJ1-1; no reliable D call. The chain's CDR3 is CASSLDLNTEAFF. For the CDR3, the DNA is TGTGCCAGCAGCCTTGACTTGAACACTGAAGCTTTCTTT.